This TCR beta chain stems from a study of T cell responses to AZD1222 COVID-19 vaccine. Findings of the study overall: The sample set comprised mostly white British donors with more females, and clonal diversity was possibly underestimated. Reportedly, close to half of spike-specific TCRs are directed against unmutated variant regions. Vaccine-associated CD4 TCRs ranged over spike, dominating at 160-218 and 743-854. Samples come after the peak T cell response, not at day 14.

On this clone itself: Its antigen is undetermined.

TCRdb's table, derived via immunoSEQ multiplex PCR, lists solely in-frame clones and lacks some. The top ten clones hold more than 0.85% of a sample with about 140,000 clones, more than 85% of them seen once. Per germline, CDR1 SNHLY and CDR2 FYNNEI. The ends were cut back, 4 bases at V and 2 bases at J, with 6 bases in the middle. The CDR3 has 12 residues. This chain joins TRBV2 and TRBJ2-7; no clear D. The receptor comes from an adult in good health. This sample comprised peripheral blood, obtained on day 0 of MenACWY control vaccination. This CDR3 is CASSGLTYEQYF. The DNA for the CDR3 is TGTGCCAGCAGTGGACTGACCTACGAGCAGTACTTC.